Following are 15 T cell receptor beta chains from one sample sequenced in a study of STAT3 mutations in large granular lymphocyte leukemia. The data were produced by immunoSEQ multiplex PCR, yet TCRdb's version contains in-frame clones alone and is incomplete. The sample gives about 6,200 clones, around 52% of which show up once; under 80% is in the top ten. The antigens of these receptors remain unknown. Notes on the study in general: Every T-LGLL patient had at least one immunodominant TCRbeta clonotype.

The sequenced sample consisted of peripheral blood mononuclear cells. The receptors stem from a boy younger than 18 with T-cell large granular lymphocyte leukemia. Some clones in this sample may be carry-over from other donors' samples.

CDR3 coding DNA: TGTGCCAGCTCACCATTCGGGACAGGAGCCTACGAGCAGTACTTC. Its translation: CASSPFGTGAYEQYF. The V gene is TRBV18, the J gene TRBJ2-7, with 8 bases aligning to TRBD1. Germline V gene lookup returns CDR1 KGHSH and CDR2 LQKENI. V shed 2 bases, J shed 2 bases, and the junction held 5 bases outside the gene matches. The CDR3 covers 15 residues.

The chain is built from TRBV30 and TRBJ2-7; 8 nucleotides line up with TRBD2. Germline-derived CDR1 and CDR2 are GTSNPN and SVGIG (reference sequence). V lost 0 bases and J lost 4; bases outside the gene matches: 5. The CDR3 totals 14 residues. The CDR3 reads CAWSVSGGHYEQYF. CDR3 coding DNA: TGTGCCTGGAGTGTTTCGGGAGGGCATTACGAGCAGTACTTC.

J is TRBJ2-1 and V is TRBV7-9; no reliable D call. CDR1 is SEHNR and CDR2 is FQNEAQ in the germline V gene (reference sequence). CDR3 length: 13 residues. Deletions cut 5 bases from V and 9 bases from J, with 14 bases between. The CDR3 DNA follows: TGTGCCAGCAGCCCCCTTGTAATATTTGAGCAGTTCTTC. As protein: CASSPLVIFEQFF.

The chain carries TRBV7-2 and TRBJ1-2; 7 bases fit TRBD1. Trimming at V came to 5 bases and at J to 5 bases, leaving 11 bases not matched to a gene. The CDR3 totals 15 residues. CDR1 and CDR2 from the germline V gene are SGHTA and FQGNSA. In nucleotides, the CDR3 is TGTGCCAGCAGCCAGACAGGGACGAAGATGTATGGCTACACCTTC. It encodes CASSQTGTKMYGYTF.

CDR3 nucleotides: TGTGCCAGCTCATGGAAGACAGCGGGAGCCTCAGATACGCAGTATTTT. Residues: CASSWKTAGASDTQYF. This rearrangement joins TRBV18 to TRBJ2-3, with 8 bases that match TRBD2. The CDR3 spans 16 residues. CDR1 KGHSH and CDR2 LQKENI come from the germline V gene. J was trimmed by 4 bases and V by 5 bases; bases with no gene match: 11. Full variable domain (rest looked up from reference TRBV18 and TRBJ2-3): NAGVMQNPRHLVRRRGQEARLRCSPMKGHSHVYWYRQLPEEGLKFMVYLQKENIIDESGMPKERFSAEFPKEGPSILRIQQVVRGDSAAYFCASSWKTAGASDTQYFGPGTRLTVL.

The sample holds a few counts of this clone. This rearrangement joins TRBV5-6 to TRBJ1-5; D uncertain. CDR3 length equals 13 residues. V was shortened by 0 bases and J by 7 bases, with 8 bases between the two germline ends. The germline V gene has CDR1 SGHDT and CDR2 YYEEEE. The CDR3 nucleotides are TGTGCCAGCAGCTTGGGGCAAGTACAGCCCCAGCATTTT. The encoded protein is CASSLGQVQPQHF.

This chain joins TRBV29-1 and TRBJ2-7; D gene unclear. V lost 2 bases to trimming and J lost 0 bases, with 17 bases between them. The CDR3 consists of 16 residues. Germline V gene lookup returns CDR1 SQVTM and CDR2 ANQGSEA. Here the CDR3 reads CSVETLDPRDSYEQYF. CDR3 DNA: TGCAGCGTTGAAACCTTAGACCCCCGAGACTCCTACGAGCAGTACTTC.

This chain joins TRBV18 and TRBJ1-6; 8 bases are a match to TRBD1. Trimming cost V 10 bases and J 5 bases; bases outside gene matches: 4. The CDR3 runs 13 residues. CDR1 and CDR2 (germline): KGHSH, LQKENI. CDR3 nucleotide sequence: TGTGCCACCGCGGACAGGGATAATTCACCCCTCCACTTT. Translating gives CATADRDNSPLHF.

The chain employs TRBV7-9 and TRBJ2-5; no firm D call. V lost 2 bases and J lost 1, with 5 bases in between. Germline loops: CDR1 SEHNR, CDR2 FQNEAQ (reference sequence). This CDR3 region has 13 residues. CDR3 nucleotides: TGTGCCAGCAGCTTACCCCCCCAAGAGACCCAGTACTTC. Translation: CASSLPPQETQYF.

The rearrangement joins TRBV5-4 to TRBJ2-5, with D possibly being TRBD1 (5 bases). The CDR3 sequence is 13 residues long. Between the trimmed V and J ends, which lost 3 bases and 4 bases, there was a span of 10 bases. CDR1 is SGHNT, CDR2 YYREEE, per germline (reference sequence). The CDR3 sequence is CASSSTGVETQYF. The CDR3 DNA is TGTGCCAGCAGCTCAACAGGAGTAGAGACCCAGTACTTC.

The rearrangement joins TRBV18 to TRBJ2-3, with TRBD2 as a possible D gene (6 bases). Germline V gives CDR1 KGHSH, CDR2 LQKENI. This CDR3 spans 15 amino acids. V was shortened by 3 bases and J by 5 bases, with 15 bases between the two germline ends. CDR3 sequence (DNA): TGTGCCAGCTCACCCCCGGTCGGGGGAGGAGATACGCAGTATTTT. This encodes CASSPPVGGGDTQYF.

V and J are TRBV5-1 and TRBJ2-7; maybe TRBD2 (6 bases). The V gene lost 7 bases and the J gene lost 6 bases, with 20 bases spanning the gap. There are 14 residues in the CDR3. CDR1 SGHRS and CDR2 YFSETQ come from the germline V gene. The CDR3 reads CASRGIGAQGEQYF. CDR3 nucleotide sequence: TGCGCCAGCCGGGGGATAGGGGCGCAGGGCGAGCAGTACTTC.

The gene calls are TRBV18 and TRBJ2-7, with TRBD1 identical over 7 bases. Germline CDR1 reads KGHSH; CDR2 reads LQKENI. The CDR3 totals 13 residues. J was trimmed by 9 bases and V by 2 bases; bases with no gene match: 7. The CDR3 bases are TGTGCCAGCTCACCAGGGGACAGACTATTGCAGTACTTC. This encodes CASSPGDRLLQYF.

This chain links TRBV30 with TRBJ2-7; TRBD1 agrees at 9 bases. V dropped 1 base and J dropped 2; count of bases not matched to a gene: 3. Germline assignment: CDR1 GTSNPN and CDR2 SVGIG (reference sequence). The CDR3 loop spans 14 amino acids. The CDR3 reads CAWSDGTGTYEQYF. DNA of the CDR3: TGTGCCTGGAGTGATGGGACAGGGACCTACGAGCAGTACTTC.

J is TRBJ1-1 and V is TRBV25-1; the D is unclear. Looked up from germline, CDR1 is MGHDK and CDR2 is SYGVNS. This CDR3 comprises 15 residues. Trimming stripped 6 bases from V and 0 bases from J, with 14 bases between. The CDR3 sequence: CASRPIGEMNTEAFF. In DNA form, the CDR3 reads TGTGCCAGCAGACCCATCGGTGAGATGAACACTGAAGCTTTCTTT.